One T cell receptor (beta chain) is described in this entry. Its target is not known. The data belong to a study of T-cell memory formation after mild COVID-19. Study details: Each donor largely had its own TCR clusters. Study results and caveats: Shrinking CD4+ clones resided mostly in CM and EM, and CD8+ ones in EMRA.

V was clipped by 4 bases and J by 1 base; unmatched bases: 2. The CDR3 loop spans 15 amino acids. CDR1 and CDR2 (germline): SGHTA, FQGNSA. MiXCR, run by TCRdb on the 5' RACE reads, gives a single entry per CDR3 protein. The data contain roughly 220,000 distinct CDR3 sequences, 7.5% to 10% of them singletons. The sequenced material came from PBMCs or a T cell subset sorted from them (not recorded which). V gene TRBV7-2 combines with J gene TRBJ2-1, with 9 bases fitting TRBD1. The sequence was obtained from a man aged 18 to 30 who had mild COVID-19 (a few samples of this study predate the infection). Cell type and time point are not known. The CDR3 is CASSWGTGSYNEQFF. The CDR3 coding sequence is TGTGCCAGCAGCTGGGGGACAGGGTCCTACAATGAGCAGTTCTTC.